The clone carrying this TCR beta chain was seen at least ten times. The antigen is not known. This sample was included in a study of identical twins. The donors were all healthy and Caucasian. A single record per CDR3 protein comes from TCRdb applying MiXCR to the 5' RACE reads. Altogether hundreds of thousands of distinct CDR3 sequences are present, roughly 10% being singletons, with the ten largest covering 7% to 8.5%. Notes on the study in general: Twin sharing of out-of-frame TCR alpha was underestimated by models in monozygotic pairs. Memory repertoires lacked the insertion deficit that abundant cord blood beta clonotypes showed.

Germline lookup yields CDR1 MDHEN and CDR2 SYDVKM. The CDR3 covers 15 residues. V shed 4 bases, J shed 6 bases, and the junction held 6 bases outside the gene matches. These same data were also listed under a study on yellow fever vaccine responses in identical twins. That paper adds: Twin vaccine T cell responses reportedly seemed partly convergent, partly personalized.

The TCR originated in a woman between 18 and 30 years old in good health. The material sequenced was CD8+ T cells sorted from blood. The genes are TRBV28 and TRBJ1-6; TRBD1 agrees at 7 bases. The CDR3 here is CASSSSGTVNSPLHF. CDR3 sequence (DNA): TGTGCCAGCAGTTCCTCCGGGACAGTTAATTCACCCCTCCACTTT.